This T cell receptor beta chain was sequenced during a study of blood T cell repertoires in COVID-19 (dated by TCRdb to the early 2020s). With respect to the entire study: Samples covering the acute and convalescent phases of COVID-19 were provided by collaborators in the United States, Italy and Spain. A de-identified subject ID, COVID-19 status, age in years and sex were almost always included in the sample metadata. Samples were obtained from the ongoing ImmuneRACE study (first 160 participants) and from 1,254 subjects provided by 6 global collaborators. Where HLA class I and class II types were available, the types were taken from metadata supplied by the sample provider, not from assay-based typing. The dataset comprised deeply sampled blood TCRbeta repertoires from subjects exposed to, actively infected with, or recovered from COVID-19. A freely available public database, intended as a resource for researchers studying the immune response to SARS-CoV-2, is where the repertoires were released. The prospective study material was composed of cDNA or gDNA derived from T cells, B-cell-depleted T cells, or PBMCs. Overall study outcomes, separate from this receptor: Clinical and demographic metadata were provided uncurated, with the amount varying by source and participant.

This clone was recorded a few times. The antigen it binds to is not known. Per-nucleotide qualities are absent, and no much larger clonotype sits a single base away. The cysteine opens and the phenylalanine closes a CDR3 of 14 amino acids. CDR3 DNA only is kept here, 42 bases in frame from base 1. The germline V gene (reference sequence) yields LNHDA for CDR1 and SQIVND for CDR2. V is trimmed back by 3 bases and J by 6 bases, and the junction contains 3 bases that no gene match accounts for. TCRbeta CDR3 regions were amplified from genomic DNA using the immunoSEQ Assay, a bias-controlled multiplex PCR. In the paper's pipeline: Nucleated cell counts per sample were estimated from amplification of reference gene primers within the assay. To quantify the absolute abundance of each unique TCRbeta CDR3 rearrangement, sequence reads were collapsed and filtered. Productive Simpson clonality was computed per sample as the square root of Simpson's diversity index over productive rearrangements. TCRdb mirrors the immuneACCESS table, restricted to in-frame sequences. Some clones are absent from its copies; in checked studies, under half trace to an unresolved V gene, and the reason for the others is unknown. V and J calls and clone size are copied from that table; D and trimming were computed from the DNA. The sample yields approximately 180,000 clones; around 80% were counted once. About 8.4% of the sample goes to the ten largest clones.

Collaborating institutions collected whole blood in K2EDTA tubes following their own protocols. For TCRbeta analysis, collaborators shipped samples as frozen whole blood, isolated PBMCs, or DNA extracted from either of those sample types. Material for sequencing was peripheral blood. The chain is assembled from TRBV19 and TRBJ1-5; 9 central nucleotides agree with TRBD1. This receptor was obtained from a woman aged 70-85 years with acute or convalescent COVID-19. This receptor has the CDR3 CASSMGQGPQPQHF. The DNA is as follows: TGTGCCAGTAGTATGGGACAGGGCCCTCAGCCCCAGCATTTT.